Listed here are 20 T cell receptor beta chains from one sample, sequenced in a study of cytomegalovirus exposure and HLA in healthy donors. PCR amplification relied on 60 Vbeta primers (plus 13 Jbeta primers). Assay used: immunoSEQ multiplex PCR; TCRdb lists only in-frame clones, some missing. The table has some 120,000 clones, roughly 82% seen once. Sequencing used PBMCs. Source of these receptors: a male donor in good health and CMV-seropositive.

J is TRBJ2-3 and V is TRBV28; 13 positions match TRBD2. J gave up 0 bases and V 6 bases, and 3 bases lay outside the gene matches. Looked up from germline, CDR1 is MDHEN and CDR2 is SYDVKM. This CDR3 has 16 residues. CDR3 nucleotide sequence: TGTGCCAGCAGGGGGACTAGCGGGATTAGCACAGATACGCAGTATTTT. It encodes CASRGTSGISTDTQYF. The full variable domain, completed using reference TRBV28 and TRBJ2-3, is DVKVTQSSRYLVKRTGEKVFLECVQDMDHENMFWYRQDPGLGLRLIYFSYDVKMKEKGDIPEGYSVSREKKERFSLILESASTNQTSMYLCASRGTSGISTDTQYFGPGTRLTVL.

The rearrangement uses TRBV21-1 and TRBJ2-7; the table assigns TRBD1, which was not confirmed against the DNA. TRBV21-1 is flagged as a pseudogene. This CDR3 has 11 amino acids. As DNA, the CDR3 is TGTGCCAGCAGGGGCCAATACGAGCAGTACTTC. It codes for CASRGQYEQYF.

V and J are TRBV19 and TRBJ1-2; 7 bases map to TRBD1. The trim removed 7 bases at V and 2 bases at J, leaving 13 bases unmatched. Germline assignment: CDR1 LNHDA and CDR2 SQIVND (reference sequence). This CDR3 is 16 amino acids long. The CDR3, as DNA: TGTGCCAGTATTATTAACGGAGACAGGGCGAACTATGGCTACACCTTC. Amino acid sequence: CASIINGDRANYGYTF. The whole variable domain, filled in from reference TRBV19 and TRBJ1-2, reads DGGITQSPKYLFRKEGQNVTLSCEQNLNHDAMYWYRQDPGQGLRLIYYSQIVNDFQKGDIAEGYSVSREKKESFPLTVTSAQKNPTAFYLCASIINGDRANYGYTFGSGTRLTVV.

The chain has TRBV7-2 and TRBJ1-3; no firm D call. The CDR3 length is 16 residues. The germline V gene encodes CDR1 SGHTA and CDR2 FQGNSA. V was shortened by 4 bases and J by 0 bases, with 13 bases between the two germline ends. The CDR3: CASSSTTRSSGNTIYF. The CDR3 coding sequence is TGTGCCAGCAGCTCGACGACGCGGTCCTCTGGAAACACCATATATTTT. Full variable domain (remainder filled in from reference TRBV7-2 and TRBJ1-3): GAGVSQSPSNKVTEKGKDVELRCDPISGHTALYWYRQSLGQGLEFLIYFQGNSAPDKSGLPSDRFSAERTGGSVSTLTIQRTQQEDSAVYLCASSSTTRSSGNTIYFGEGSWLTVV.

The CDR3 reads CASSYYAQGETEAFF. Written as DNA, the CDR3 is TGTGCCAGTAGTTACTATGCCCAGGGTGAGACTGAAGCTTTCTTT. The chain recombines TRBV19 with TRBJ1-1, with TRBD1 as a possible D gene (5 bases). Germline V gene data show CDR1 as LNHDA and CDR2 as SQIVND (reference sequence). The CDR3 length is 15 residues. The V end lost 5 bases, the J end lost 5 bases, and 18 bases lay between the germline ends.

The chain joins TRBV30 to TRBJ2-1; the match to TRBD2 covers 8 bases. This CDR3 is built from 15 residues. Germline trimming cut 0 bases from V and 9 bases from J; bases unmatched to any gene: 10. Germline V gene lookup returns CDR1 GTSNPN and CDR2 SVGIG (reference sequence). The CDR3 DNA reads TGTGCCTGGAGTGTTTTGGCGGGGGGAATTAGTGAGCAGTTCTTC. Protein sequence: CAWSVLAGGISEQFF.

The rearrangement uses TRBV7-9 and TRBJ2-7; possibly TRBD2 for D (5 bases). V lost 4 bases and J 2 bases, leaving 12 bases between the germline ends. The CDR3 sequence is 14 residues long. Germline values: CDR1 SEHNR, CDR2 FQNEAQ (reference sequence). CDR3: CASSSGLDAYEQYF. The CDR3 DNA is TGTGCCAGCAGCTCCGGACTGGACGCCTACGAGCAGTACTTC.

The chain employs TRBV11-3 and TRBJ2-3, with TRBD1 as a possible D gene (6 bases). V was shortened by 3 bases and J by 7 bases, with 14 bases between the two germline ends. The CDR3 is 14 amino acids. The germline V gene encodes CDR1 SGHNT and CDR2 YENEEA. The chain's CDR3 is CASSLTGVSYTQYF. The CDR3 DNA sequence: TGTGCCAGCAGCTTGACAGGAGTCTCCTATACGCAGTATTTT.

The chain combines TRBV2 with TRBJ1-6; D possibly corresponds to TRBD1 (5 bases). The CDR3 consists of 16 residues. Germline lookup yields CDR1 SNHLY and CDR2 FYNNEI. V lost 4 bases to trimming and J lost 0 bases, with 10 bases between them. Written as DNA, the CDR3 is TGTGCCAGCAGTGGTGGGGCGAGCTCCTATAATTCACCCCTCCACTTT. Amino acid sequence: CASSGGASSYNSPLHF.

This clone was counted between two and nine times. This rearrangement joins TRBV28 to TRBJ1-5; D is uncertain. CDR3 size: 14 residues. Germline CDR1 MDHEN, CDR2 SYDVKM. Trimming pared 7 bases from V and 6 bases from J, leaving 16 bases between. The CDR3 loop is CASMVGGSRQPQHF. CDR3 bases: TGTGCCAGCATGGTGGGAGGTTCTCGTCAGCCCCAGCATTTT. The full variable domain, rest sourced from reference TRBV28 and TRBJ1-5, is DVKVTQSSRYLVKRTGEKVFLECVQDMDHENMFWYRQDPGLGLRLIYFSYDVKMKEKGDIPEGYSVSREKKERFSLILESASTNQTSMYLCASMVGGSRQPQHFGDGTRLSIL.

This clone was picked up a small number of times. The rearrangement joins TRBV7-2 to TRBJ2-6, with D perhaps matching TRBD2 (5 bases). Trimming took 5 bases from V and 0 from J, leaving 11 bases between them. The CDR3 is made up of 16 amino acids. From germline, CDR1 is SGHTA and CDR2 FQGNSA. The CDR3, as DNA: TGTGCCAGCAGCAACGGACTCTTCTCTGGGGCCAACGTCCTGACTTTC. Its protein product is CASSNGLFSGANVLTF.

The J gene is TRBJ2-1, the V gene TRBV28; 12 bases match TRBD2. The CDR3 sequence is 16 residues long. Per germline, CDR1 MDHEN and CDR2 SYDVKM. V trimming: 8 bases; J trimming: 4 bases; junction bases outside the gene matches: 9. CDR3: CASLSSGRDWYNEQFF. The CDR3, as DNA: TGTGCCAGCTTATCTAGCGGGAGGGACTGGTACAATGAGCAGTTCTTC.

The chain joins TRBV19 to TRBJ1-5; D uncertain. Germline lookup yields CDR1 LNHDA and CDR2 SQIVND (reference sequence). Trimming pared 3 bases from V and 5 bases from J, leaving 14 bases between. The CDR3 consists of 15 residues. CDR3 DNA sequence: TGTGCCAGTAGTATCGGAGGAGGCGCCGATCAGCCCCAGCATTTT. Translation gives CASSIGGGADQPQHF.

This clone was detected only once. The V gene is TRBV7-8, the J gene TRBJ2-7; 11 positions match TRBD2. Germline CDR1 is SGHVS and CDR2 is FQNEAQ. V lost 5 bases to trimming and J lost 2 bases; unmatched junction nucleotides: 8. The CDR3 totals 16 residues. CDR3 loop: CASSTLLAGEPYEQYF. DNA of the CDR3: TGTGCCAGCAGCACCTTACTAGCGGGAGAGCCCTACGAGCAGTACTTC.

The CDR3 DNA is TGTGCCAGCACCGACAGGGGAACAATTGAAGCTTTCTTT. Translation: CASTDRGTIEAFF. The rearrangement joins TRBV2 to TRBJ1-1; the match to TRBD1 covers 8 bases. J lost 7 bases, V lost 7 bases, and 8 bases had no gene match. CDR1 is SNHLY, CDR2 FYNNEI, per germline. The CDR3 has 13 residues.

CDR3 sequence (DNA): TGTGCCAGCAGCGTTGGTCAGAATTTTGAAAAACTGTTTTTT. Its translation: CASSVGQNFEKLFF. The V call is TRBV9, the J call TRBJ1-4; unclear D gene. This CDR3 contains 14 residues. Looked up from germline, CDR1 is SGDLS and CDR2 is YYNGEE. The V and J ends lost 2 bases and 7 bases respectively, with 12 bases between them.

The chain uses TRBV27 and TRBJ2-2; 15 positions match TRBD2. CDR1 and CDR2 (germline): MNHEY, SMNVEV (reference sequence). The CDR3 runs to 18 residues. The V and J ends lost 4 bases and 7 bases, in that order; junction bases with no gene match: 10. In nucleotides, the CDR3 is TGTGCCAGCAGTTCAGGACTAGCGGGAGGGCCGGGGGTCGGGGAGCTGTTTTTT. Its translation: CASSSGLAGGPGVGELFF.

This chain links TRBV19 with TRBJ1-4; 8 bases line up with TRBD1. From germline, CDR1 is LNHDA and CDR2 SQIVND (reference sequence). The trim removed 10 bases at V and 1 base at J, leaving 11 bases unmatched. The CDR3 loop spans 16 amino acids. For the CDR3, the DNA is TGTGCCACTCAAAATCGCGACAGGGGAACTAATGAAAAACTGTTTTTT. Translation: CATQNRDRGTNEKLFF.

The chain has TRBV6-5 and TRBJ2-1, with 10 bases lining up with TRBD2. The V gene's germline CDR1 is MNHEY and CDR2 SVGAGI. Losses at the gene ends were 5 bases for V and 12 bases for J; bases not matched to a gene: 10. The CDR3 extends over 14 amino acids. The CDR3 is CASSGSGRALGQFF. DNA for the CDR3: TGTGCCAGCAGTGGAAGCGGGAGGGCCCTAGGGCAGTTCTTC.

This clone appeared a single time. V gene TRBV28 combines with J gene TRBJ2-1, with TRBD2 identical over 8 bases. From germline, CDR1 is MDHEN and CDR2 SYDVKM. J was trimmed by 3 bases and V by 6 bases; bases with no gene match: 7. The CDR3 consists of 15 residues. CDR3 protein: CASRTTSANYNEQFF. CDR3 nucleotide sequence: TGTGCCAGCAGGACGACTAGCGCGAACTACAATGAGCAGTTCTTC.